This entry lists 10 T cell receptor beta chains sequenced from one sample in a study of blood T cells in healthy people across ages. Sample-barcoded 5' priming and a J-beta primer mix drove a second PCR of about 7 to 12 cycles. Using its own MiXCR run on the 5' RACE reads, TCRdb lists one record per CDR3 protein. The sample lists about 320,000 distinct CDR3 sequences, around 30% occurring once. The sample comprised blood. These receptors came from a woman in her 70s in good health.

The V and J genes are TRBV20-1 and TRBJ1-4; TRBD1 agrees at 7 bases. Germline V gene sequence: CDR1 DFQATT, CDR2 SNEGSKA (reference sequence). The V and J ends lost 1 base and 6 bases, in that order; junction bases with no gene match: 8. The CDR3 contains 15 residues. The chain's CDR3 is CSARARTGLDEKLFF. For the CDR3, the DNA is TGCAGTGCTAGAGCCCGGACAGGCCTTGATGAAAAACTGTTTTTT.

This clonotype was detected a few times. The V gene is TRBV5-1, the J gene TRBJ2-3, with 8 nucleotides matching TRBD1. The germline V gene has CDR1 SGHRS and CDR2 YFSETQ. The V and J ends lost 0 bases and 2 bases, in that order; junction bases with no gene match: 2. This CDR3 contains 15 residues. The CDR3 DNA sequence: TGCGCCAGCAGCTTGGGACAGGGGCTCACAGATACGCAGTATTTT. Translating it yields CASSLGQGLTDTQYF.

As concerns this clonotype: The junction differs from germline at one of its ends, possibly a read error. This rearrangement joins TRBV6-5 to TRBJ2-5; 7 bases fit TRBD2. The better agreement between TRBJ2-7 and the DNA end casts doubt on the J call. The germline V gene has CDR1 MNHEY and CDR2 SVGAGI. There are 14 residues in the CDR3. Written as DNA, the CDR3 is TGTGCCAACAGTTACGGCGGGAGCTCCTACGAGCAGTACTTC. It codes for CANSYGGSSYEQYF.

This clonotype occurred a few times. The V call is TRBV2, the J call TRBJ2-5; a possible D gene is TRBD2 (5 bases). The CDR3 length is 12 residues. V shed 8 bases and J shed 3 bases, with 10 bases lying between them. Germline V gene lookup returns CDR1 SNHLY and CDR2 FYNNEI. The CDR3 sequence is CASGLDKETQYF. DNA of the CDR3: TGTGCCAGCGGACTGGATAAAGAGACCCAGTACTTC. Together with reference TRBV2 and TRBJ2-5, the CDR3 gives the full variable domain: EPEVTQTPSHQVTQMGQEVILRCVPISNHLYFYWYRQILGQKVEFLVSFYNNEISEKSEIFDDQFSVERPDGSNFTLKIRSTKLEDSAMYFCASGLDKETQYFGPGTRLLVL.

This clonotype was observed a few times. This chain connects TRBV15 to TRBJ1-5; no clear D gene. V shed 1 base and J shed 3 bases, with 13 bases lying between them. Germline V gene sequence: CDR1 LNHNV, CDR2 YYDKDF (reference sequence). This CDR3 comprises 16 residues. This chain's CDR3 is CATSRVRGASNQPQHF. The CDR3 coding sequence is TGTGCCACCAGCAGAGTTCGGGGTGCGTCCAATCAGCCCCAGCATTTT.

This clonotype was observed a few times. The chain joins TRBV5-1 to TRBJ2-5; no clear D. Per the germline V gene, CDR1 is SGHRS and CDR2 is YFSETQ. V was trimmed by 1 base and J by 2 bases, leaving 12 bases between them. The length of the CDR3 is 15 residues. CDR3 DNA sequence: TGCGCCAGCAGCTTGCGTCGTCAGCAACAAGAGACCCAGTACTTC. Translating gives CASSLRRQQQETQYF.

The J gene is TRBJ2-5, the V gene TRBV5-1; D is ambiguous. The CDR3 sequence is 13 residues long. In germline, CDR1 is SGHRS, CDR2 YFSETQ. V gave up 0 bases and J gave up 3 bases, with 6 bases separating them. The CDR3 DNA reads as TGCGCCAGCAGCTTGGCTATAAAAGAGACCCAGTACTTC. This encodes CASSLAIKETQYF.

The J gene is TRBJ1-1, the V gene TRBV5-6; D is uncertain. The germline CDR1 and CDR2 sequences are SGHDT and YYEEEE. The CDR3 loop spans 12 amino acids. Trimming pared 1 base from V and 7 bases from J, leaving 8 bases between. CDR3 sequence: CASSLWEGEAFF. The CDR3 coding sequence is TGTGCCAGCAGCTTGTGGGAGGGTGAAGCTTTCTTT.

This clonotype was observed a handful of times. The chain combines TRBV3-1 with TRBJ2-5; TRBD1 agrees at 10 bases. Germline CDR1 reads LGHDT; CDR2 reads YNNKEL (reference sequence). The V segment lost 1 base and the J segment 4 bases; nucleotides outside the gene matches: 6. This CDR3 has 16 residues. The chain's CDR3 is CASSQVRQGAGETQYF. CDR3 DNA sequence: TGTGCCAGCAGCCAAGTCCGACAGGGGGCGGGAGAGACCCAGTACTTC.

The CDR3, as DNA: TGTGCCAGCAGTTCCCTCAGTGGGGGACTAGCATACGAGCAGTACTTC. It is translated as CASSSLSGGLAYEQYF. The chain recombines TRBV6-6 with TRBJ2-7; the match to TRBD2 covers 9 bases. Germline-derived CDR1 and CDR2 are MNHNY and SVGAGI (reference sequence). The V segment lost 4 bases and the J segment 4 bases; nucleotides outside the gene matches: 11. This CDR3 region has 16 residues.